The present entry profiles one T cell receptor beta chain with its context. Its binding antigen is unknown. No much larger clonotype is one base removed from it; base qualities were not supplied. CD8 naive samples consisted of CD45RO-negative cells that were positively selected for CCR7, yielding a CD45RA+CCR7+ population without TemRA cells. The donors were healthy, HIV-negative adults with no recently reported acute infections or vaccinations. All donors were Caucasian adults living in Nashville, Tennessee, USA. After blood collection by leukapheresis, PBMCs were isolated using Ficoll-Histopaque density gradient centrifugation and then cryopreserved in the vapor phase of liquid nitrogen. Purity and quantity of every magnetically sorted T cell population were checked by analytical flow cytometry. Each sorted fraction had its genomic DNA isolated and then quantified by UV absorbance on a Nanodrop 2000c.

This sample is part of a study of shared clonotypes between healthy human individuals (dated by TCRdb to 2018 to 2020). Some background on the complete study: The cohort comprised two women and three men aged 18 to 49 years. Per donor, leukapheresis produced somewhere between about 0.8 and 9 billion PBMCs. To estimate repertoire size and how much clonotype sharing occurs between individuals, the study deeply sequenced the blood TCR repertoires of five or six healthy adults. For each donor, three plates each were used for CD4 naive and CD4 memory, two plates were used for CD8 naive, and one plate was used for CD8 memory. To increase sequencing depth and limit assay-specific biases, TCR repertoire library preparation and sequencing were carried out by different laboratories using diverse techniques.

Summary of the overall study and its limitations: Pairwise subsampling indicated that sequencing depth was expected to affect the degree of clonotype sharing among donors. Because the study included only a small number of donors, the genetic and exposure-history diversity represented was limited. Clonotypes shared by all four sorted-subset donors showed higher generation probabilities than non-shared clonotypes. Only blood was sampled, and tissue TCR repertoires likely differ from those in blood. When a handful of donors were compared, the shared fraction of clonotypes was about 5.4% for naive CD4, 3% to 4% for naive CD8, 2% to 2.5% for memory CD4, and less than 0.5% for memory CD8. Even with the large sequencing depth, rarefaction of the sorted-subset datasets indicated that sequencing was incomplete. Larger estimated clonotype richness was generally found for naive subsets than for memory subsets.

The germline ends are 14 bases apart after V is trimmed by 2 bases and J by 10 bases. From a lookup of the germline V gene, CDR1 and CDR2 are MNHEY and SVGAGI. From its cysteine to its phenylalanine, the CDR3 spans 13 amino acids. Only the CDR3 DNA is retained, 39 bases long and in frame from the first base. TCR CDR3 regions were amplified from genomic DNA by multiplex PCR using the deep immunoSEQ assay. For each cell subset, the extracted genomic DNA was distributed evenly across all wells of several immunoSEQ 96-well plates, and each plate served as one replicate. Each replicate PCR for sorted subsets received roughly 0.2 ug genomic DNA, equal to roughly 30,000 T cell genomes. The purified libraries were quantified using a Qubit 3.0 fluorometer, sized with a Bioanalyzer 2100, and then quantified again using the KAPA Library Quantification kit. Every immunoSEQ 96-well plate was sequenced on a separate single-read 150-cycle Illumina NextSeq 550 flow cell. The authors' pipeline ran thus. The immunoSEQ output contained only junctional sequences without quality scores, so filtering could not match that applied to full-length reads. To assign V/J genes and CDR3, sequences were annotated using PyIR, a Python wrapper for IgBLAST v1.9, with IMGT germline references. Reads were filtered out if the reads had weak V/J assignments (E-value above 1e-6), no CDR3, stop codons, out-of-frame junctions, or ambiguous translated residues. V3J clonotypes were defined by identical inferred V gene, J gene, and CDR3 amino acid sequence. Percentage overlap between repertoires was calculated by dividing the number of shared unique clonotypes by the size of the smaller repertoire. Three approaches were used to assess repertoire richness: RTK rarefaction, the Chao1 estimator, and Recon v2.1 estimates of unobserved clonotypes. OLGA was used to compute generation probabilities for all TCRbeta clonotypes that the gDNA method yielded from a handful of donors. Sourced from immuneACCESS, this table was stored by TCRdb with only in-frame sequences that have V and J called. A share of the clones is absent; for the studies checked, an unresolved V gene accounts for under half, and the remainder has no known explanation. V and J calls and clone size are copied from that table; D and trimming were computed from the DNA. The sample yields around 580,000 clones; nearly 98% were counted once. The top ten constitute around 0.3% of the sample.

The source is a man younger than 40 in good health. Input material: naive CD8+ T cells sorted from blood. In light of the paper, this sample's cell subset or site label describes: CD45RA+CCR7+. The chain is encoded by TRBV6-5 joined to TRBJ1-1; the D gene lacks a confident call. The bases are TGTGCCAGCAGTTACCCGCGTGCCAGTGTAGCTTTCTTT. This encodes CASSYPRASVAFF.